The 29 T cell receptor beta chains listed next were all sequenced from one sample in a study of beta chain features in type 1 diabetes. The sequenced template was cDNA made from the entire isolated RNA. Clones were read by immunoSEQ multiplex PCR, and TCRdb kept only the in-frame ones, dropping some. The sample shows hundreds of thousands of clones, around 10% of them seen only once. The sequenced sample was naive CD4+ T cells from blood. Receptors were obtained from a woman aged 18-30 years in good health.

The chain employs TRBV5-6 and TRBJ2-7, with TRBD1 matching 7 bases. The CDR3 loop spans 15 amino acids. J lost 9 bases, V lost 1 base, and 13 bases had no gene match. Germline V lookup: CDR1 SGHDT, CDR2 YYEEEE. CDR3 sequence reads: CASSLSGQTLPWQYV. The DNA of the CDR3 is TGTGCCAGCAGCTTGTCGGGACAGACCCTTCCTTGGCAGTACGTC.

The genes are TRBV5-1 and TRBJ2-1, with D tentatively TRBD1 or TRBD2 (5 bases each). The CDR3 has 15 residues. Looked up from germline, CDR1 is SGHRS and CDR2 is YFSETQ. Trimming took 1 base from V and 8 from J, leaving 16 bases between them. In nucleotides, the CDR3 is TGCGCCAGCAGCTTGAGGGACGCCTCCAGCGATGAGCAGTTCTTC. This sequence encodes CASSLRDASSDEQFF.

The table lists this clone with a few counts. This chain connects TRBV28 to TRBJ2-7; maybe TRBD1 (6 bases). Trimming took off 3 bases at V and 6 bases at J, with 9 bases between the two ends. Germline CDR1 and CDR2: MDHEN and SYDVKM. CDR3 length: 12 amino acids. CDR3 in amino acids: CASSFAGAEQYV. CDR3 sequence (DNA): TGTGCCAGCAGTTTTGCAGGGGCCGAGCAGTACGTC.

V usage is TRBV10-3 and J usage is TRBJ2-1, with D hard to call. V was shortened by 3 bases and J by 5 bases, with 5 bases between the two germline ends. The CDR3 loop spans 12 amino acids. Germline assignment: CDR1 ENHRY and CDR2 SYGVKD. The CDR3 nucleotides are TGTGCCATCAGTGAATGGGACAATGAGCAGTTCTTC. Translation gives CAISEWDNEQFF.

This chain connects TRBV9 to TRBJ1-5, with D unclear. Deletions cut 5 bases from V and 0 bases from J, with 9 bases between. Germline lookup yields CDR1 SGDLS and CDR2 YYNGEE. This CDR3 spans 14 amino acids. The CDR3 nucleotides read TGTGCCAGCAGTCTTGGAGTTAGCAATCAGCCCCAGCATTTT. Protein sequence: CASSLGVSNQPQHF.

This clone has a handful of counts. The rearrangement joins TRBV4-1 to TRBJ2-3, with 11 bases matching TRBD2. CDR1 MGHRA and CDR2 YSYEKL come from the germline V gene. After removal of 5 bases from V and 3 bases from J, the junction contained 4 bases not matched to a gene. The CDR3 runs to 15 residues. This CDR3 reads CASSTGLAETDTQYF. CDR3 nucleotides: TGCGCCAGCAGCACGGGACTAGCGGAGACAGATACGCAGTATTTT.

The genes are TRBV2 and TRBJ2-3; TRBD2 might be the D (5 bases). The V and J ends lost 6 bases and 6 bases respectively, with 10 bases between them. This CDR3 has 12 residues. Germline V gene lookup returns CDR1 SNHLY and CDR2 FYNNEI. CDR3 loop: CASRILGDTQYF. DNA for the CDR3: TGTGCCAGCAGGATACTAGGGGATACGCAGTATTTT.

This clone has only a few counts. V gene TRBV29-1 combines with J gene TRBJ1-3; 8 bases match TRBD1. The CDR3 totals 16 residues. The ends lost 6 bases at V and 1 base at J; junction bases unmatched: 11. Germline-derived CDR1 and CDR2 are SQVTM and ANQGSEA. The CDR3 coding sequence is TGCAGCGTCGCGTATCAGGGGGCTGTATCTGGAAACACCATATATTTT. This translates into CSVAYQGAVSGNTIYF. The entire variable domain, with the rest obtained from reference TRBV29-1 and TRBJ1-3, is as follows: SAVISQKPSRDICQRGTSLTIQCQVDSQVTMMFWYRQQPGQSLTLIATANQGSEATYESGFVIDKFPISRPNLTFSTLTVSNMSPEDSSIYLCSVAYQGAVSGNTIYFGEGSWLTVV.

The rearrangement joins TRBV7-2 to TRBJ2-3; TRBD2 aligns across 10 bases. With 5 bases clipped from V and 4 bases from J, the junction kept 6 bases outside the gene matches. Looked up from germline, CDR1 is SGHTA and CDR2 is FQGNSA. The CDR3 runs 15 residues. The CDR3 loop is CASSSSGGASDTQYF. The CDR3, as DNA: TGTGCCAGCAGCAGCAGCGGGGGGGCCTCAGATACGCAGTATTTT.

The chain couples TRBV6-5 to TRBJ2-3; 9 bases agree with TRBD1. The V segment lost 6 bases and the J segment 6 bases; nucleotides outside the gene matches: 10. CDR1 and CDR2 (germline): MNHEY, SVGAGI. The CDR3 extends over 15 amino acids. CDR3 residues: CASRRDRVHKDTQYF. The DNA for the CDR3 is TGTGCCAGCAGGAGGGACAGGGTCCACAAGGATACGCAGTATTTT.

The CDR3 region is CASRNQLPGRTYNEQFF. The CDR3 nucleotides are TGTGCCAGCAGGAATCAACTCCCAGGGAGGACCTACAATGAGCAGTTCTTC. V and J are TRBV9 and TRBJ2-1; the D gene is possibly TRBD2 (6 bases). Germline CDR1 is SGDLS and CDR2 is YYNGEE. CDR3 length: 17 amino acids. Trimming pared 5 bases from V and 2 bases from J, leaving 20 bases between.

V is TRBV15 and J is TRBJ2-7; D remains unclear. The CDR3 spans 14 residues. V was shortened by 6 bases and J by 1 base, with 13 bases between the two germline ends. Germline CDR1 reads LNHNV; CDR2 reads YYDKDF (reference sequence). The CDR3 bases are TGTGCCACCAGTACGAGGAGTAGGTCCTACGAGCAGTACTTC. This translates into CATSTRSRSYEQYF.

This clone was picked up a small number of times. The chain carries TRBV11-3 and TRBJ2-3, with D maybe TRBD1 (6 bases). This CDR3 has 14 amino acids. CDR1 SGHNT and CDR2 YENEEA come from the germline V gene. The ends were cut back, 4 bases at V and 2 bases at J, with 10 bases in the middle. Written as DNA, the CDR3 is TGTGCCAGCAGCTCGGACAGAAACACAGATACGCAGTATTTT. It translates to CASSSDRNTDTQYF.

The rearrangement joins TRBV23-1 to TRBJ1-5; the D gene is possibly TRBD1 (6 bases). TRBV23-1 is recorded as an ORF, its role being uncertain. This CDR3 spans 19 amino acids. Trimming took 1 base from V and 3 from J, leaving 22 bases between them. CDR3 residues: CASSQLRGAQFGANQPQHF. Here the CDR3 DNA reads TGCGCCAGCAGTCAATTGCGGGGGGCTCAATTTGGGGCCAATCAGCCCCAGCATTTT.

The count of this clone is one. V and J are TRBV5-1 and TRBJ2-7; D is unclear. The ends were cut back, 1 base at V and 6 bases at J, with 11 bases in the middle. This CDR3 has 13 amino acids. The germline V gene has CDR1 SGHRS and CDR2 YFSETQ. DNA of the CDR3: TGCGCCAGCAGCTTGATAAACCTTAGCGAGCAGTACTTC. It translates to CASSLINLSEQYF.

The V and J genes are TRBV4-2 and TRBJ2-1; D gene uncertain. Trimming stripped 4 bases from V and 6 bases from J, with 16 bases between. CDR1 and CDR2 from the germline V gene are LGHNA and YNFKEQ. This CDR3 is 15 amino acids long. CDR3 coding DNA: TGTGCCAGCAGCCCCCCAGACACGGCTACCAATGAGCAGTTCTTC. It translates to CASSPPDTATNEQFF.

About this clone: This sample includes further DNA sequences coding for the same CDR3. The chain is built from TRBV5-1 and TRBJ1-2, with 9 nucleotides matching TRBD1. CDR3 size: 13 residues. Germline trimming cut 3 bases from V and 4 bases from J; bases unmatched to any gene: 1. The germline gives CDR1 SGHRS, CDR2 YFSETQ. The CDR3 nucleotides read TGCGCCAGCAGCTGGGACAGGGCCTATGGCTACACCTTC. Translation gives CASSWDRAYGYTF. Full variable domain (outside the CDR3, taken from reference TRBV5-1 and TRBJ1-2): KAGVTQTPRYLIKTRGQQVTLSCSPISGHRSVSWYQQTPGQGLQFLFEYFSETQRNKGNFPGRFSGRQFSNSRSEMNVSTLELGDSALYLCASSWDRAYGYTFGSGTRLTVV.

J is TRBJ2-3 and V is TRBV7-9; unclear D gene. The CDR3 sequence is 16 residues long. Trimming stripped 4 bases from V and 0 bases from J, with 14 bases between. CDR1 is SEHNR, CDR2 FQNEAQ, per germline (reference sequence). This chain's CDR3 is CASSSRLLTSTDTQYF. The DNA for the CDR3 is TGTGCCAGCAGCTCCAGACTCCTCACTAGCACAGATACGCAGTATTTT. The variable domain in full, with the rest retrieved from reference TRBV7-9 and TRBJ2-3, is DTGVSQNPRHKITKRGQNVTFRCDPISEHNRLYWYRQTLGQGPEFLTYFQNEAQLEKSRLLSDRFSAERPKGSFSTLEIQRTEQGDSAMYLCASSSRLLTSTDTQYFGPGTRLTVL.

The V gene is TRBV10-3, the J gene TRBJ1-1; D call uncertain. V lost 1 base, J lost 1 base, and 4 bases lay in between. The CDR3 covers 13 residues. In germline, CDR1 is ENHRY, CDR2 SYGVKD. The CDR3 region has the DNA TGTGCCATCAGTGAGTGGCAGAACACTGAAGCTTTCTTT. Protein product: CAISEWQNTEAFF.

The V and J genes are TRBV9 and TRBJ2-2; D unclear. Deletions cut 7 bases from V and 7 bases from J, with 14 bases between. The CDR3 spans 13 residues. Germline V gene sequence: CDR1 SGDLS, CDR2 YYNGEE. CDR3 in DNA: TGTGCCAGCGCGCGAGGCAGAGGCGGGGAGCTGTTTTTT. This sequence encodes CASARGRGGELFF. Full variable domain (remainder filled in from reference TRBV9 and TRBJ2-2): DSGVTQTPKHLITATGQRVTLRCSPRSGDLSVYWYQQSLDQGLQFLIQYYNGEERAKGNILERFSAQQFPDLHSELNLSSLELGDSALYFCASARGRGGELFFGEGSRLTVL.

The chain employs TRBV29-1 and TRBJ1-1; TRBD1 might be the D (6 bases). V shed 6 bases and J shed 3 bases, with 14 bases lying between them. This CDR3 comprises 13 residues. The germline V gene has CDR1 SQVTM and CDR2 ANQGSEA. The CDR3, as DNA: TGCAGCGTGATGGGGGCGCGAGACACTGAAGCTTTCTTT. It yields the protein CSVMGARDTEAFF.

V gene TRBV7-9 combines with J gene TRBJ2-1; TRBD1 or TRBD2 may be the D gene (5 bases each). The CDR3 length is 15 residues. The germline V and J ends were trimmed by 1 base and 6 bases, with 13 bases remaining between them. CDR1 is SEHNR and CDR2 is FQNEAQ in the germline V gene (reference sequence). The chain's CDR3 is CASSLVRGVGNEQFF. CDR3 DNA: TGTGCCAGCAGCTTAGTAAGGGGAGTAGGCAATGAGCAGTTCTTC.

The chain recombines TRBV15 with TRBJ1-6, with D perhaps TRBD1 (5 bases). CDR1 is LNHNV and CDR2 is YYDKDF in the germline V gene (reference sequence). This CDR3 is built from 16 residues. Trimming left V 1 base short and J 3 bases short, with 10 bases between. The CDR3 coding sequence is TGTGCCACCAGCAGAGTAGGAGGGGTCTATAATTCACCCCTCCACTTT. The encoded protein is CATSRVGGVYNSPLHF.

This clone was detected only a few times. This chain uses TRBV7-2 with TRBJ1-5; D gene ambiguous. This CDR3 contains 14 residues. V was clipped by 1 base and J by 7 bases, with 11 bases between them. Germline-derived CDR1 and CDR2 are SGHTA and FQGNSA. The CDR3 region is CASSLELGYQPQHF. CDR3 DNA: TGTGCCAGCAGCTTAGAGTTGGGGTACCAGCCCCAGCATTTT.

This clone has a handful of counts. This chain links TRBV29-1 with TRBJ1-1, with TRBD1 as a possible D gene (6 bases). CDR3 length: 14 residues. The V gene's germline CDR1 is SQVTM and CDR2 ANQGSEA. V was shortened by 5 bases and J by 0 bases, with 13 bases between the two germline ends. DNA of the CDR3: TGCAGCGTTCTCCACGGGGACATGAACACTGAAGCTTTCTTT. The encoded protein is CSVLHGDMNTEAFF.

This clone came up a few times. This CDR3 is CASSLQIQETQYF. CDR3 DNA: TGCGCCAGCAGCTTGCAAATCCAAGAGACCCAGTACTTC. This rearrangement joins TRBV5-1 to TRBJ2-5; D is ambiguous. The CDR3 is 13 residues long. Trimming pared 1 base from V and 1 base from J, leaving 5 bases between. CDR1 is SGHRS and CDR2 is YFSETQ in the germline V gene.

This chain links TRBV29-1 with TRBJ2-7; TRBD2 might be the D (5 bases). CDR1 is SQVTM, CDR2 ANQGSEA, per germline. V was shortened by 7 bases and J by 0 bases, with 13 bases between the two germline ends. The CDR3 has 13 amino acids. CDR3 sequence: CSATGIGSYEQYF. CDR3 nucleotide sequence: TGCAGCGCCACCGGGATTGGCTCCTACGAGCAGTACTTC.

CDR3 in DNA: TGCGCCAGCTATAGCGGGAGGGCCGGGCATGAGCAGTTCTTC. Protein sequence: CASYSGRAGHEQFF. The chain employs TRBV5-1 and TRBJ2-1, with 11 bases aligning to TRBD2. The V segment lost 7 bases and the J segment 8 bases; nucleotides outside the gene matches: 8. From germline, CDR1 is SGHRS and CDR2 YFSETQ. The CDR3 contains 14 residues.

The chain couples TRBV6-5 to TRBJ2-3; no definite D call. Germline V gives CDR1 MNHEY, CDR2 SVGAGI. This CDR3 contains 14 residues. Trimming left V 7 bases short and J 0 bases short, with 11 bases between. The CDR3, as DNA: TGTGCCAGCACCCCGTCCCCTAGCACAGATACGCAGTATTTT. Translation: CASTPSPSTDTQYF.